A selection of T cell receptor beta chains follows, all from one sample in a study of beta chain features in type 1 diabetes. Sequencing was performed with immunoSEQ multiplex PCR; in TCRdb, only in-frame clones are kept and a portion is missing. The sample has around 250,000 clones; about a fifth are singletons. The sample consisted of naive CD4+ T cells from blood. Receptors originate from a woman between 40 and 55 years old with type 1 diabetes. CDR3s leave out the opening cysteine and the closing phenylalanine or tryptophan.

V gene: TRBV7-9; J gene: TRBJ2-1; CDR3 protein: ASSFSAETEQF
V gene: TRBV29-1; J gene: TRBJ1-1; CDR3 protein: SVEKEMNTEAF
V gene: TRBV2; J gene: TRBJ2-7; CDR3 protein: ASSAGAAY
V gene: TRBV4-3; J gene: TRBJ2-5; CDR3 protein: ASSPRGGQETQY
V gene: TRBV4-1; J gene: TRBJ1-5; CDR3 protein: ASSQDSGTQPQH
V gene: TRBV7-2; J gene: TRBJ2-7; CDR3 protein: ASSLQDYEQY
V gene: TRBV14; J gene: TRBJ1-1; CDR3 protein: ASSWGVNTEAF
V gene: TRBV4-1; J gene: TRBJ2-6; CDR3 protein: ASSQDLRGSGANVLT
V gene: TRBV7-8; J gene: TRBJ2-1; CDR3 protein: ASSSQREGPF
V gene: TRBV11-1; J gene: TRBJ2-7; CDR3 protein: ARTSDYEQY
V gene: TRBV14; J gene: TRBJ2-2; CDR3 protein: ASSQDLSGELF
V gene: TRBV6-6; J gene: TRBJ1-1; CDR3 protein: ASSLYQGSMNTEAF
V gene: TRBV9; J gene: TRBJ1-5; CDR3 protein: ASSVDTNQPQH
V gene: TRBV7-6; J gene: TRBJ2-5; CDR3 protein: ASSFGQGAETQY
V gene: TRBV5-4; J gene: TRBJ2-3; CDR3 protein: ASSYREVSTDTQY
V gene: TRBV4-1; J gene: TRBJ2-2; CDR3 protein: ASSPRLAGNTGELF
V gene: TRBV15; J gene: TRBJ1-1; CDR3 protein: ATSRDRAGFTEAF
V gene: TRBV9; J gene: TRBJ1-1; CDR3 protein: ASSPTGDEDTEAF
V gene: TRBV5-4; J gene: TRBJ2-1; CDR3 protein: ASSPRRASGGSYNEQF
V gene: TRBV5-1; J gene: TRBJ1-1; CDR3 protein: ASSADRVSTEAF
V gene: TRBV4-3; J gene: TRBJ2-1; CDR3 protein: ASSQEGGIENEQF
V gene: TRBV7-8; J gene: TRBJ2-5; CDR3 protein: ASGTGREETQY
V gene: TRBV27; J gene: TRBJ2-7; CDR3 protein: ASRGAYEQY
V gene: TRBV7-9; J gene: TRBJ1-1; CDR3 protein: ASSLEGQLNTEAF
V gene: TRBV29-1; J gene: TRBJ1-1; CDR3 protein: SVGQNTEAF
V gene: TRBV5-4; J gene: TRBJ1-1; CDR3 protein: ASSPATGPLNTEAF
V gene: TRBV28; J gene: TRBJ2-7; CDR3 protein: ASSSTSGRTNEQY
V gene: TRBV6-5; J gene: TRBJ2-7; CDR3 protein: ASSYPRGGFDEQY
V gene: TRBV7-2; J gene: TRBJ2-5; CDR3 protein: ASSHGQGAEETQY
V gene: TRBV29-1; J gene: TRBJ1-1; CDR3 protein: SVLRGRITEAF
V gene: TRBV30; J gene: TRBJ1-2; CDR3 protein: AGLDRSSNYGYT
V gene: TRBV7-2; J gene: TRBJ2-7; CDR3 protein: ASSLALAGGSYEQY
V gene: TRBV5-1; J gene: TRBJ2-5; CDR3 protein: ASSLLTGTQETQY
V gene: TRBV9; J gene: TRBJ1-1; CDR3 protein: ASSSGTLNTEAF
V gene: TRBV14; J gene: TRBJ1-4; CDR3 protein: ASSFDPGLISNEKLF
V gene: TRBV19; J gene: TRBJ1-5; CDR3 protein: ASSPGHENQPQH
V gene: TRBV18; J gene: TRBJ1-1; CDR3 protein: ASSLGTAEAF
V gene: TRBV7-9; J gene: TRBJ1-1; CDR3 protein: ASSLAGQGTEAF
V gene: TRBV28; J gene: TRBJ2-7; CDR3 protein: ASGLIGSEQY
V gene: TRBV19; J gene: TRBJ2-7; CDR3 protein: ASSKTVGVYEQY
V gene: TRBV4-3; J gene: TRBJ2-1; CDR3 protein: ASSQGPNEQF
V gene: TRBV10-3; J gene: TRBJ2-5; CDR3 protein: ATRDRGIETQY
V gene: TRBV30; J gene: TRBJ2-7; CDR3 protein: AWSDNYEQY
V gene: TRBV7-9; J gene: TRBJ2-7; CDR3 protein: ASTRDGVSYEQY
V gene: TRBV6-6; J gene: TRBJ1-2; CDR3 protein: ASRLGQDYGYT
V gene: TRBV25-1; J gene: TRBJ1-6; CDR3 protein: ASSVPGAIAGSPLH
V gene: TRBV11-1; J gene: TRBJ1-6; CDR3 protein: ASSFDRRSPLH
V gene: TRBV7-9; J gene: TRBJ2-3; CDR3 protein: ASSLTSGAGTQY